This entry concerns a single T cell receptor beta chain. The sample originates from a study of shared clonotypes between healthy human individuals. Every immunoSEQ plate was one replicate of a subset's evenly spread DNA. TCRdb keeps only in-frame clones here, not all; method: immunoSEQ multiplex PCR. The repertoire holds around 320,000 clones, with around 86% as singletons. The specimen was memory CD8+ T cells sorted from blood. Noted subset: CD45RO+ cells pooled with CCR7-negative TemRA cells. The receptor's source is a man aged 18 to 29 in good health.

DNA for the CDR3: TGTGCCAGCAGTGTTGGGCGGGAGGGCCGCAATGAGCAGTTCTTC. This encodes CASSVGREGRNEQFF. V is TRBV2 and J is TRBJ2-1, with 9 bases identical to TRBD2. The CDR3 contains 15 residues. Germline lookup yields CDR1 SNHLY and CDR2 FYNNEI. Trimming took 4 bases from V and 6 from J; bases not matched to a gene: 7.